These 10 T cell receptor beta chains were all obtained from the same sample, sequenced in a study of shared T cell receptors in the human thymus. The protocol was immunoSEQ multiplex PCR, while the TCRdb copy is restricted to in-frame clones and leaves out a portion. This table holds under 450,000 clones, about 95% found once. The material sequenced was thymocytes. The receptors were gathered from a human donor.

This clone was seen only once. The V gene is TRBV27, the J gene TRBJ2-2; D is unclear. Germline V lookup: CDR1 MNHEY, CDR2 SMNVEV (reference sequence). The CDR3 is 12 residues long. V was shortened by 6 bases and J by 6 bases, with 8 bases between the two germline ends. For the CDR3, the DNA is TGTGCCAGCAGCCCCCGACCCGGGGAGCTGTTTTTT. Translated, it gives CASSPRPGELFF.

The sample holds one count of this clone. The chain uses TRBV15 and TRBJ2-2; 9 bases match TRBD2. The ends lost 0 bases at V and 4 bases at J; junction bases unmatched: 9. Germline V gene data show CDR1 as LNHNV and CDR2 as YYDKDF (reference sequence). The CDR3 has 18 residues. CDR3 DNA: TGTGCCACCAGCAGAGATTCGGATGGTAGCGGGGGCACCGGGGAGCTGTTTTTT. It translates to CATSRDSDGSGGTGELFF.

J is TRBJ1-1 and V is TRBV7-6; 7 bases align to TRBD1. The ends lost 2 bases at V and 5 bases at J; junction bases unmatched: 8. Germline values: CDR1 SGHVS, CDR2 FNYEAQ. This CDR3 region has 15 residues. CDR3 in DNA: TGTGCCAGCAGCTTATCTGCAGGGGGAGGAACTGAAGCTTTCTTT. Protein sequence: CASSLSAGGGTEAFF.

The rearrangement joins TRBV27 to TRBJ2-3, with D possibly being TRBD2 (5 bases). This CDR3 is 16 amino acids long. V lost 2 bases, J lost 2 bases, and 14 bases lay in between. Per the germline V gene, CDR1 is MNHEY and CDR2 is SMNVEV (reference sequence). The CDR3 loop is CASSLKTRENTDTQYF. The CDR3 nucleotides read TGTGCCAGCAGTTTAAAAACAAGGGAGAACACAGATACGCAGTATTTT.

This clone appeared once. The chain employs TRBV5-5 and TRBJ1-2; no definite D call. CDR1 and CDR2 (germline): SGHKS, YYEKEE (reference sequence). This CDR3 has 15 amino acids. Trimming cost V 4 bases and J 3 bases, with 16 bases left between them. CDR3 loop: CASSPKLRYYYGYTF. The DNA of the CDR3 is TGTGCCAGCAGCCCTAAACTTAGGTACTACTATGGCTACACCTTC.

V and J are TRBV10-2 and TRBJ1-1; no definite D call. V was pared by 5 bases and J by 9 bases, with 7 bases between. This CDR3 has 10 amino acids. Germline V CDR1 and CDR2: WSHSY, SAAADI. CDR3 DNA sequence: TGCGCCAGCAGTCAGAATAAAGCTTTCTTT. Its protein product is CASSQNKAFF.

The V and J genes are TRBV2 and TRBJ2-1, with D possibly matching TRBD1 (6 bases). This CDR3 is 15 amino acids long. The V end was cut by 3 bases, the J end by 0 bases, with 9 bases between. The germline V gene encodes CDR1 SNHLY and CDR2 FYNNEI. The CDR3 DNA is TGTGCCAGCAGTGATTGGGACACCTCCTACAATGAGCAGTTCTTC. Protein: CASSDWDTSYNEQFF. The variable domain in full, with the rest retrieved from reference TRBV2 and TRBJ2-1, is EPEVTQTPSHQVTQMGQEVILRCVPISNHLYFYWYRQILGQKVEFLVSFYNNEISEKSEIFDDQFSVERPDGSNFTLKIRSTKLEDSAMYFCASSDWDTSYNEQFFGPGTRLTVL.

The chain links TRBV29-1 to TRBJ1-3; no clear D gene. V was shortened by 2 bases and J by 0 bases, with 11 bases between the two germline ends. The CDR3 is 15 amino acids. The germline gives CDR1 SQVTM, CDR2 ANQGSEA. The DNA of the CDR3 is TGCAGCGTTGAAAGGAGAGTCATCTCTGGAAACACCATATATTTT. This encodes CSVERRVISGNTIYF.

This chain links TRBV6-6 with TRBJ2-3; the D gene could be TRBD1 or TRBD2 (5 bases each). Germline V CDR1 and CDR2: MNHNY, SVGAGI (reference sequence). The CDR3 covers 12 residues. V was clipped by 0 bases and J by 9 bases, with 7 bases between them. The CDR3 DNA sequence: TGTGCCAGCAGTTACTCCGAGGGGACGCAGTATTTT. Protein sequence: CASSYSEGTQYF.

The chain couples TRBV7-9 to TRBJ2-1, with 9 nucleotides matching TRBD2. The ends lost 5 bases at V and 1 base at J; junction bases unmatched: 9. Per germline, CDR1 SEHNR and CDR2 FQNEAQ (reference sequence). This CDR3 has 17 amino acids. The chain's CDR3 is CASSPAGGPRSYNEQFF. The CDR3 region has the DNA TGTGCCAGCAGCCCCGCGGGGGGGCCAAGGTCCTACAATGAGCAGTTCTTC.